These 30 T cell receptor beta chains came from one sample sequenced in a study of blood T cell repertoires in COVID-19. Sequencing was performed with immunoSEQ multiplex PCR; in TCRdb, only in-frame clones are kept and a portion is missing. The data hold about 480,000 clones, with roughly nine tenths observed a single time. What was sequenced was PBMCs or T cells enriched from blood (not recorded which). All receptors derive from a woman aged 60-75 years who had recovered from COVID-19.

The chain couples TRBV19 to TRBJ1-2; TRBD1 agrees at 10 bases. With V trimmed by 6 bases and J by 7 bases, 8 bases remained unmatched. The CDR3 length is 14 residues. Looked up from germline, CDR1 is LNHDA and CDR2 is SQIVND (reference sequence). In nucleotides, the CDR3 is TGTGCCAGTAGGCCGGGACAGGGGATTCGTGGCTACACCTTC. Translation: CASRPGQGIRGYTF. Full variable domain (outside the CDR3, taken from reference TRBV19 and TRBJ1-2): DGGITQSPKYLFRKEGQNVTLSCEQNLNHDAMYWYRQDPGQGLRLIYYSQIVNDFQKGDIAEGYSVSREKKESFPLTVTSAQKNPTAFYLCASRPGQGIRGYTFGSGTRLTVV.

The gene calls are TRBV10-3 and TRBJ1-6; the match to TRBD1 covers 9 bases. The CDR3 runs 14 residues. V gave up 10 bases and J gave up 9 bases; unmatched junction bases: 10. CDR1 is ENHRY, CDR2 SYGVKD, per germline. Here the CDR3 DNA reads TGTGCCACCTACCCGGGACAGGGTAGTTCACCCCTCCACTTT. It yields the protein CATYPGQGSSPLHF.

The chain has TRBV28 and TRBJ2-7; 9 bases match TRBD1. The CDR3 is 15 residues long. Germline V gives CDR1 MDHEN, CDR2 SYDVKM. V lost 5 bases and J lost 2; bases outside the gene matches: 7. CDR3 in amino acids: CASSITGGLAYEQYV. The DNA of the CDR3 is TGTGCCAGCAGTATAACAGGGGGCTTAGCCTACGAGCAGTACGTC.

This sequence joins TRBV2 and TRBJ1-4; 8 bases fit TRBD1. The CDR3 runs 15 residues. Germline V gene data show CDR1 as SNHLY and CDR2 as FYNNEI. V dropped 9 bases and J dropped 0; count of bases not matched to a gene: 6. In DNA, the CDR3 is TGTGCCAGTCATACAGGGGGAGCAACTAATGAAAAACTGTTTTTT. As protein: CASHTGGATNEKLFF.

V usage is TRBV10-3 and J usage is TRBJ1-2; possible D gene TRBD1, 5 bases. V was trimmed by 6 bases and J by 13 bases, leaving 18 bases between them. The CDR3 sequence is 12 residues long. Germline V CDR1 and CDR2: ENHRY, SYGVKD. The CDR3 coding sequence is TGTGCCATCAGGGACAAATCTTTCGCGAGCACCTTC. Translated, it gives CAIRDKSFASTF.

V usage is TRBV3-1 (or the pseudogene TRBV3-2) and J usage is TRBJ1-2; no reliable D call. This CDR3 is 12 amino acids long. Trimming cost V 2 bases and J 7 bases, with 8 bases left between them. Looked up from germline, CDR1 is LGHDT and CDR2 is YNNKEL (reference sequence). The CDR3 DNA reads TGTGCCAGCAGCCAAACCCCCAGTGGCTACACCTTC. Translated, it gives CASSQTPSGYTF.

This clone was detected only a few times. The V and J genes are TRBV30 and TRBJ1-2; a weak D match, TRBD1 (5 bases). V was trimmed by 2 bases and J by 1 base, leaving 8 bases between them. The CDR3 is 13 residues long. Germline CDR1 is GTSNPN and CDR2 is SVGIG (reference sequence). CDR3 DNA sequence: TGTGCCTGGAGTAGGGACTTTAACTATGGCTACACCTTC. Its translation: CAWSRDFNYGYTF.

This chain joins TRBV2 and TRBJ2-7; 7 bases line up with TRBD2. Germline V gene lookup returns CDR1 SNHLY and CDR2 FYNNEI. Trimming at V came to 4 bases and at J to 6 bases, leaving 18 bases not matched to a gene. The CDR3 extends over 17 amino acids. The CDR3 protein is CASSGGGSGIEVIEQYF. For the CDR3, the DNA is TGTGCCAGCAGTGGGGGGGGTTCAGGGATAGAGGTCATCGAGCAGTACTTC.

V usage is TRBV27 and J usage is TRBJ1-4; D is undetermined. With 6 bases removed from V and 5 bases from J, the gap between germline ends came to 10 bases. In germline, CDR1 is MNHEY, CDR2 SMNVEV (reference sequence). The CDR3 is 13 amino acids. CDR3 coding DNA: TGTGCCAGCAGAAGAGGGCTAAATGAAAAACTGTTTTTT. Its translation is CASRRGLNEKLFF.

This chain connects TRBV30 to TRBJ2-7; the D gene is possibly TRBD1 (6 bases). The V end lost 0 bases, the J end lost 2 bases, and 11 bases lay between the germline ends. Looked up from germline, CDR1 is GTSNPN and CDR2 is SVGIG (reference sequence). This CDR3 spans 14 amino acids. This CDR3 reads CAWSVGQGPYEQYF. The DNA of the CDR3 is TGTGCCTGGAGTGTGGGGCAGGGGCCCTACGAGCAGTACTTC.

The CDR3 loop is CASSLGLAGQSGANVLTF. The DNA of the CDR3 is TGCGCCAGCAGCTTGGGACTAGCGGGCCAGTCTGGGGCCAACGTCCTGACTTTC. The V gene is TRBV4-1, the J gene TRBJ2-6; 12 positions match TRBD2. CDR3 length equals 18 residues. CDR1 is MGHRA, CDR2 YSYEKL, per germline. V lost 5 bases, J lost 1 base, and 6 bases stayed unmatched.

The rearrangement uses TRBV6-5 and TRBJ2-7, with D possibly being TRBD1 (6 bases). The CDR3 is 13 amino acids. The germline V and J ends were trimmed by 8 bases and 0 bases, with 11 bases remaining between them. Germline V gives CDR1 MNHEY, CDR2 SVGAGI. CDR3 sequence: CASQTGTSYEQYF. The DNA for the CDR3 is TGTGCCAGCCAGACAGGTACCTCCTACGAGCAGTACTTC.

V gene TRBV6-5 combines with J gene TRBJ1-1, with D hard to call. From germline, CDR1 is MNHEY and CDR2 SVGAGI. Trimming stripped 2 bases from V and 4 bases from J, with 11 bases between. CDR3 length: 14 amino acids. The CDR3 DNA is TGTGCCAGCAGTTACGTCCTGGGCTTCACTGAAGCTTTCTTT. Translating gives CASSYVLGFTEAFF.

The chain joins TRBV24-1 to TRBJ2-1; D is possibly TRBD1 (6 bases). Germline V gene sequence: CDR1 KGHDR, CDR2 SFDVKD. Deletions cut 4 bases from V and 10 bases from J, with 10 bases between. This CDR3 contains 12 residues. The CDR3 is CATSEGAREQFF. The CDR3 bases are TGTGCCACCAGTGAGGGGGCGAGGGAGCAGTTCTTC.

This chain uses TRBV9 with TRBJ2-3; D is uncertain. Trimming stripped 3 bases from V and 6 bases from J, with 11 bases between. This CDR3 spans 13 amino acids. CDR1 is SGDLS, CDR2 YYNGEE, per germline. The CDR3 here is CASSDSPRDTQYF. The CDR3 bases are TGTGCCAGCAGCGATTCCCCGCGGGATACGCAGTATTTT.

This clone was found once. This chain uses TRBV30 with TRBJ2-5; the D is unclear. Germline-derived CDR1 and CDR2 are GTSNPN and SVGIG (reference sequence). V was cut by 4 bases and J by 4 bases, with 13 bases left in between. The CDR3 extends over 13 amino acids. The chain's CDR3 is CAWKTFERETQYF. The CDR3, as DNA: TGTGCCTGGAAAACCTTCGAGAGAGAGACCCAGTACTTC.

The J gene is TRBJ2-1, the V gene TRBV5-1; TRBD2 matches at 11 bases. Per germline, CDR1 SGHRS and CDR2 YFSETQ. The CDR3 is 14 amino acids. With 3 bases clipped from V and 11 bases from J, the junction kept 7 bases outside the gene matches. CDR3 nucleotide sequence: TGCGCCAGCAGCTCCCAGACTAGCGGGGAACAGCAGTTCTTC. Encoded protein: CASSSQTSGEQQFF. Looking up the rest from reference TRBV5-1 and TRBJ2-1 gives the full variable domain: KAGVTQTPRYLIKTRGQQVTLSCSPISGHRSVSWYQQTPGQGLQFLFEYFSETQRNKGNFPGRFSGRQFSNSRSEMNVSTLELGDSALYLCASSSQTSGEQQFFGPGTRLTVL.

The chain employs TRBV3-1 (or the pseudogene TRBV3-2) and TRBJ1-1, with 8 bases that match TRBD1. Germline assignment: CDR1 LGHDT and CDR2 YNNKEL (reference sequence). The trim removed 9 bases at V and 6 bases at J, leaving 15 bases unmatched. The CDR3 spans 15 residues. The CDR3 DNA reads TGTGCCAGTACGATACAGGGGGGCGGGGAGGCTGAAGCTTTCTTT. Protein sequence: CASTIQGGGEAEAFF.

This clone was observed a single time. The chain is built from TRBV7-9 and TRBJ1-4, with a possible D match to TRBD1 (6 bases). The V gene's germline CDR1 is SEHNR and CDR2 FQNEAQ (reference sequence). This CDR3 has 13 residues. Deletions cut 1 base from V and 8 bases from J, with 8 bases between. The CDR3 nucleotides are TGTGCCAGCAGCTTAGGAACAGGGGAAAAACTGTTTTTT. It is translated as CASSLGTGEKLFF.

The sample holds one count of this clone. The V gene is TRBV19, the J gene TRBJ2-3; 9 nucleotides agree with TRBD1. V dropped 7 bases and J dropped 2; count of bases not matched to a gene: 7. The germline CDR1 and CDR2 sequences are LNHDA and SQIVND (reference sequence). This CDR3 region has 15 residues. CDR3 coding DNA: TGTGCCAGTACCCCGGGACAGGGAGACACAGATACGCAGTATTTT. Translation gives CASTPGQGDTDTQYF.

The chain uses TRBV4-1 and TRBJ2-3; TRBD2 is a possible D gene (7 bases). The CDR3 runs to 17 residues. The germline CDR1 and CDR2 sequences are MGHRA and YSYEKL. V gave up 1 base and J gave up 6 bases, with 20 bases separating them. The CDR3 sequence: CASSQGVGGGAPDTQYF. The CDR3, as DNA: TGCGCCAGCAGCCAAGGTGTGGGAGGGGGGGCTCCCGATACGCAGTATTTT.

A note on this clone: The DNA is left out, because the CDR3 cannot be placed on it with certainty; the CDR3 is given as TCRdb lists it. This chain uses TRBV6-5 with TRBJ1-1; TRBD1 was called by the table and not checked on the DNA. CDR1 and CDR2 (germline): MNHEY, SVGAGI. The CDR3 totals 14 residues, both ends included. The CDR3: CASSTSTVNTEAFF.

This clone was recorded once. The chain employs TRBV18 and TRBJ2-3; D gene uncertain. CDR3 length: 13 residues. Trimming took off 3 bases at V and 0 bases at J, with 4 bases between the two ends. Per the germline V gene, CDR1 is KGHSH and CDR2 is LQKENI. As DNA, the CDR3 is TGTGCCAGCTCACCCCCTAGCACAGATACGCAGTATTTT. This gives the protein CASSPPSTDTQYF.

This clone was recorded a few times. The chain couples TRBV12-5 to TRBJ1-5; maybe TRBD1 (6 bases). CDR3 size: 14 residues. Germline CDR1 LGHNT, CDR2 FRNRAP. With 4 bases removed from V and 4 bases from J, the gap between germline ends came to 11 bases. CDR3 residues: CASGWGTSNQPQHF. The CDR3, as DNA: TGTGCTAGTGGTTGGGGGACATCTAATCAGCCCCAGCATTTT.

A note on this clone: This specimen includes other DNA sequences encoding the same CDR3. J is TRBJ2-1 and V is TRBV2, with D perhaps TRBD2 (6 bases). CDR1 and CDR2 from the germline V gene are SNHLY and FYNNEI. Trimming shortened V by 6 bases and J by 3 bases, and 9 bases separated the two germline ends. There are 13 residues in the CDR3. CDR3 DNA sequence: TGTGCCAGCAGGGAGGGCAGCTACAATGAGCAGTTCTTC. It specifies CASREGSYNEQFF.

The rearrangement links TRBV2 to TRBJ1-3; 7 bases agree with TRBD1. V lost 7 bases and J lost 3; bases outside the gene matches: 6. This CDR3 is built from 14 residues. In germline, CDR1 is SNHLY, CDR2 FYNNEI. DNA for the CDR3: TGTGCCAGCACCTACGGACAGGTTGGAAACACCATATATTTT. It is translated as CASTYGQVGNTIYF.

J is TRBJ1-2 and V is TRBV19; 8 bases map to TRBD1. The J segment lost 6 bases and the V segment lost 8 bases, leaving 14 bases of the junction unmatched. Germline loops: CDR1 LNHDA, CDR2 SQIVND (reference sequence). The CDR3 extends over 15 amino acids. CDR3 residues: CASGGSADRAHGYTF. Here the CDR3 DNA reads TGTGCCAGTGGCGGGTCGGCGGACAGGGCCCATGGCTACACCTTC. Full variable domain (missing parts from reference TRBV19 and TRBJ1-2): DGGITQSPKYLFRKEGQNVTLSCEQNLNHDAMYWYRQDPGQGLRLIYYSQIVNDFQKGDIAEGYSVSREKKESFPLTVTSAQKNPTAFYLCASGGSADRAHGYTFGSGTRLTVV.

The chain joins TRBV19 to TRBJ1-3; D ambiguous. Germline assignment: CDR1 LNHDA and CDR2 SQIVND (reference sequence). V dropped 7 bases and J dropped 3 bases, with 10 bases sitting between them. This CDR3 region has 13 residues. CDR3 region: CASNPGSGNTIYF. CDR3 sequence (DNA): TGTGCCAGTAACCCCGGGAGTGGAAACACCATATATTTT.

The chain couples TRBV27 to TRBJ2-5, with D possibly TRBD1 on 5 matching bases. The CDR3 has 14 amino acids. The V end was cut by 8 bases, the J end by 5 bases, with 18 bases between. Germline assignment: CDR1 MNHEY and CDR2 SMNVEV (reference sequence). In DNA, the CDR3 is TGTGCCAGCGGCCTCACAGGTTTTAGGGAGACCCAGTACTTC. Protein: CASGLTGFRETQYF.

The chain employs TRBV25-1 and TRBJ2-3, with 7 bases identical to TRBD2. After removal of 2 bases from V and 4 bases from J, the junction contained 0 bases not matched to a gene. The germline gives CDR1 MGHDK, CDR2 SYGVNS. CDR3 length: 13 residues. For the CDR3, the DNA is TGTGCCAGCAGTGAAGGGGGGGCAGATACGCAGTATTTT. Protein sequence: CASSEGGADTQYF. The full variable domain, rest sourced from reference TRBV25-1 and TRBJ2-3, is EADIYQTPRYLVIGTGKKITLECSQTMGHDKMYWYQQDPGMELHLIHYSYGVNSTEKGDLSSESTVSRIRTEHFPLTLESARPSHTSQYLCASSEGGADTQYFGPGTRLTVL.